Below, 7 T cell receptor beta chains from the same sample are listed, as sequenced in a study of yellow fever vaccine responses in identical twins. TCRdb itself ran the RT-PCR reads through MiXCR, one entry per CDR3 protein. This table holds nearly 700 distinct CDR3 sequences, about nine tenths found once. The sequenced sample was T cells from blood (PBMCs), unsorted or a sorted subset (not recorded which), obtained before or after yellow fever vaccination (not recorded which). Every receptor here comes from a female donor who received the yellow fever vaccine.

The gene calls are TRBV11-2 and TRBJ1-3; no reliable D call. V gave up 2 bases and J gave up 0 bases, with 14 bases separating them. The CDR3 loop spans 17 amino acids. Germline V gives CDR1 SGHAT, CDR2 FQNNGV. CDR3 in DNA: TGTGCCAGCAGCTTAACCCATGCCCTTCTCTCTGGAAACACCATATATTTT. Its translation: CASSLTHALLSGNTIYF.

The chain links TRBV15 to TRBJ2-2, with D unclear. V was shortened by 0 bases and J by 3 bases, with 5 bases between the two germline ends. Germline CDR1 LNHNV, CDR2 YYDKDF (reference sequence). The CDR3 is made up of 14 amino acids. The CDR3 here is CATSRDTDTGELFF. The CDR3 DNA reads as TGTGCCACCAGCAGAGATACAGACACCGGGGAGCTGTTTTTT.

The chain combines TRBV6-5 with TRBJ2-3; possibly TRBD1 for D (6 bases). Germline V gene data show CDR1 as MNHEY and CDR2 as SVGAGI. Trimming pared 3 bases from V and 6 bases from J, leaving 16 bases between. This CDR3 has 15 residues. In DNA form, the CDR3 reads TGTGCCAGCAGTTATAGCTGGGGGCAGCGGGATACGCAGTATTTT. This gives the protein CASSYSWGQRDTQYF.

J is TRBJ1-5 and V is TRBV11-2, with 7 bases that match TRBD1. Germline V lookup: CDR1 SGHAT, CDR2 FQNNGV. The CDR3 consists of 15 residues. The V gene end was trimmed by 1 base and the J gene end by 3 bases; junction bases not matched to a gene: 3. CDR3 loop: CASSLGQGSNQPQHF. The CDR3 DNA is TGTGCCAGCAGCTTAGGACAGGGTTCCAATCAGCCCCAGCATTTT.

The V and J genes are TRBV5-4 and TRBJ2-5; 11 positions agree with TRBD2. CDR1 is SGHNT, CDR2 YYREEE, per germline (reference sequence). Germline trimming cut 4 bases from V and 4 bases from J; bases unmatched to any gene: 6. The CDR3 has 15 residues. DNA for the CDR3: TGTGCCAGCAGCCCCCCCGGGACTAGCGGAGAGACCCAGTACTTC. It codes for CASSPPGTSGETQYF.

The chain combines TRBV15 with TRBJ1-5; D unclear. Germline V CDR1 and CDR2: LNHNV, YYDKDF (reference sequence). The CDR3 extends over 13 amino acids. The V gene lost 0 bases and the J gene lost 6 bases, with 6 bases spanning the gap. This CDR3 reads CATSRDLGQPQHF. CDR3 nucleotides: TGTGCCACCAGCAGAGATCTGGGTCAGCCCCAGCATTTT.

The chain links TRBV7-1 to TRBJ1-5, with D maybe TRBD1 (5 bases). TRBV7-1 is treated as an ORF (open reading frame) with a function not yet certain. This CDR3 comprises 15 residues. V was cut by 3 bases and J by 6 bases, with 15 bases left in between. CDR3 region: CASSSLEQGVQPQHF. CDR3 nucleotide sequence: TGTGCCAGCAGCTCTCTGGAGCAGGGTGTTCAGCCCCAGCATTTT.